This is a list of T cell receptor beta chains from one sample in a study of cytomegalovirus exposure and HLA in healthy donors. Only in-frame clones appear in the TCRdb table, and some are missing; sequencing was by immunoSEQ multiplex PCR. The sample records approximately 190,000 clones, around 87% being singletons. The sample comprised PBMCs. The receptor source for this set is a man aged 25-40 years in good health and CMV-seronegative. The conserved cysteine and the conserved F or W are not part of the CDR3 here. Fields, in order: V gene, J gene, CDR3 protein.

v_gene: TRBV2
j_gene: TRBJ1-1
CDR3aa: ASSVLAEAF

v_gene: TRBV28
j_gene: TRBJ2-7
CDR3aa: ASNEKRYEQY

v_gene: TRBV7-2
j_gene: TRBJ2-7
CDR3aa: ASSLGGGRPYEQY

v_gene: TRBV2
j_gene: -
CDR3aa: ASMPGPYEQY

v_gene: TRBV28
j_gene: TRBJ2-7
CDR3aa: ASSVPGQSHEQY

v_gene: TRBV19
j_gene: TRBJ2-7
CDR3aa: ASRVQGGYEQY

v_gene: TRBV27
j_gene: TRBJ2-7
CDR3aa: ASSFVGQGSYEQY

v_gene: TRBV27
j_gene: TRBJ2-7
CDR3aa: ASSSQLPPNEQY

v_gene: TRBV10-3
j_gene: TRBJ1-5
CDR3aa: AISESWEVSNQPQH

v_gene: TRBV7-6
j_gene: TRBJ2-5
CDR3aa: ASTLTSIQETQY

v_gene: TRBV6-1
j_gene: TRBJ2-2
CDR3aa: ASSGLAGGGGELF

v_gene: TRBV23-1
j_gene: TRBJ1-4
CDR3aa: ASSLRGPSTEKLF

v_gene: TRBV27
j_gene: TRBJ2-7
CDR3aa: ASSLRGEGRNYEQY

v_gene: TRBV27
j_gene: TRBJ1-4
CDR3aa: ASSSIRGEKLF

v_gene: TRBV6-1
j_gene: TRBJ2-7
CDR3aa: ASSEGGSGGAEEQY

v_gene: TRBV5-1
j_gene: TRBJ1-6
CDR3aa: ASSSGQGLLFSPLH

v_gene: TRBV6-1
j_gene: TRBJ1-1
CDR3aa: AGREGAGGGTEAF

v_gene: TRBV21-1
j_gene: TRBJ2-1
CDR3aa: ASSSFRDRGNNEQF

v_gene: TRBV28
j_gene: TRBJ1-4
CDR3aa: ASSSKKLF

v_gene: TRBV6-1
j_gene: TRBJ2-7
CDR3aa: ASSARGGRINYEQY

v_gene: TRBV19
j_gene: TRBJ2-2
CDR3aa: ASSIEARYTGELF

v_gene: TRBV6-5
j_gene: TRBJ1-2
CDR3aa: ASSMAGGFDGYT

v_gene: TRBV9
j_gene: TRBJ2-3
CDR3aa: ASSPLSTHDTQY

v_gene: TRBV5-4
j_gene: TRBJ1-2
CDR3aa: ASSRDRVYGYT

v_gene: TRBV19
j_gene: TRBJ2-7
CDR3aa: ASSKGTSFLEQY

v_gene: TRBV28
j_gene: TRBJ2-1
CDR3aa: ASYPPGGSYNEQF

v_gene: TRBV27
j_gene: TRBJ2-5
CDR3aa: ASSRNRGQETQY

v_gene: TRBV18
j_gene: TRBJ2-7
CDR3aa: ASSWTSGGHSSYEQY

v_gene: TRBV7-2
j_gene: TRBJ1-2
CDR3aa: ASSLNPGHLNGYT

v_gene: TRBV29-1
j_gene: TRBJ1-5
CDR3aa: SAGDGNQPQH

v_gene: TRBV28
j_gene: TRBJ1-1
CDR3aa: ASPAVVGTGSFPEAF

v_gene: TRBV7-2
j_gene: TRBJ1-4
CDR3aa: ASSRGATNEKLF

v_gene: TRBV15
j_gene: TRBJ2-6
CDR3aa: ATSTPTGTGANVLT

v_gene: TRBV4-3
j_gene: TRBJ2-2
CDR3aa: ASSQAGTGGAGELF

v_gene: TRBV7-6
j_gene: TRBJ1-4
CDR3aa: ASSPGTGGEKLF

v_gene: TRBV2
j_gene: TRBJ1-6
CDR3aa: ASSRDRDYSPLH

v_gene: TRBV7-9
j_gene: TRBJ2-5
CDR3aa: ASSFEGQETQY

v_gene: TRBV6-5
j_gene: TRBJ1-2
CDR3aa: ASSPDRGSYGYT

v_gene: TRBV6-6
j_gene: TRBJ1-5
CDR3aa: ASRLTGGNQPQH

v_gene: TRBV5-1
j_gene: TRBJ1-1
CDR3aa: ASSSQANTEAF

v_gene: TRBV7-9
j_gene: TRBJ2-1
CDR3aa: ASSSPGNEQF

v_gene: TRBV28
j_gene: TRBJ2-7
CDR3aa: ASSFPTTGVYEQY

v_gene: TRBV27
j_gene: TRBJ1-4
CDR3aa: ASRPQGIEKLF